This T cell receptor beta chain was captured by sequencing in a study of T cells in localized non-small cell lung cancer. Overall study results and limits: Appearances in adjacent lung were noted for a median around 55 of the top 100 tumor clones. Uninvolved adjacent lung showed higher T cell clonality than tumor.

In each case, adjacent lung free of atypia was taken at least 2 cm from the tumor margin. CDR1 LNHDA and CDR2 SQIVND come from the germline V gene (reference sequence). V lost 6 bases and J 0 bases, leaving 5 bases between the germline ends. CDR3 length equals 12 residues. Comment on this clone: The antigen is not known.

Only in-frame clones appear in the TCRdb table, and some are missing; sequencing was by immunoSEQ multiplex PCR. This sample carries about 2,600 clones, around 25% of them seen once, and the ten largest clones take around 10%. V gene TRBV19 combines with J gene TRBJ1-1; D perhaps matches TRBD1 (5 bases). This sample comprised normal lung tissue next to the tumor, obtained before any cancer treatment. The sequence derives from a man aged 35 to 69 with stage II lung adenocarcinoma. CDR3 DNA: TGTGCCAGTAGAGGGGTGAACACTGAAGCTTTCTTT. Its translation: CASRGVNTEAFF.